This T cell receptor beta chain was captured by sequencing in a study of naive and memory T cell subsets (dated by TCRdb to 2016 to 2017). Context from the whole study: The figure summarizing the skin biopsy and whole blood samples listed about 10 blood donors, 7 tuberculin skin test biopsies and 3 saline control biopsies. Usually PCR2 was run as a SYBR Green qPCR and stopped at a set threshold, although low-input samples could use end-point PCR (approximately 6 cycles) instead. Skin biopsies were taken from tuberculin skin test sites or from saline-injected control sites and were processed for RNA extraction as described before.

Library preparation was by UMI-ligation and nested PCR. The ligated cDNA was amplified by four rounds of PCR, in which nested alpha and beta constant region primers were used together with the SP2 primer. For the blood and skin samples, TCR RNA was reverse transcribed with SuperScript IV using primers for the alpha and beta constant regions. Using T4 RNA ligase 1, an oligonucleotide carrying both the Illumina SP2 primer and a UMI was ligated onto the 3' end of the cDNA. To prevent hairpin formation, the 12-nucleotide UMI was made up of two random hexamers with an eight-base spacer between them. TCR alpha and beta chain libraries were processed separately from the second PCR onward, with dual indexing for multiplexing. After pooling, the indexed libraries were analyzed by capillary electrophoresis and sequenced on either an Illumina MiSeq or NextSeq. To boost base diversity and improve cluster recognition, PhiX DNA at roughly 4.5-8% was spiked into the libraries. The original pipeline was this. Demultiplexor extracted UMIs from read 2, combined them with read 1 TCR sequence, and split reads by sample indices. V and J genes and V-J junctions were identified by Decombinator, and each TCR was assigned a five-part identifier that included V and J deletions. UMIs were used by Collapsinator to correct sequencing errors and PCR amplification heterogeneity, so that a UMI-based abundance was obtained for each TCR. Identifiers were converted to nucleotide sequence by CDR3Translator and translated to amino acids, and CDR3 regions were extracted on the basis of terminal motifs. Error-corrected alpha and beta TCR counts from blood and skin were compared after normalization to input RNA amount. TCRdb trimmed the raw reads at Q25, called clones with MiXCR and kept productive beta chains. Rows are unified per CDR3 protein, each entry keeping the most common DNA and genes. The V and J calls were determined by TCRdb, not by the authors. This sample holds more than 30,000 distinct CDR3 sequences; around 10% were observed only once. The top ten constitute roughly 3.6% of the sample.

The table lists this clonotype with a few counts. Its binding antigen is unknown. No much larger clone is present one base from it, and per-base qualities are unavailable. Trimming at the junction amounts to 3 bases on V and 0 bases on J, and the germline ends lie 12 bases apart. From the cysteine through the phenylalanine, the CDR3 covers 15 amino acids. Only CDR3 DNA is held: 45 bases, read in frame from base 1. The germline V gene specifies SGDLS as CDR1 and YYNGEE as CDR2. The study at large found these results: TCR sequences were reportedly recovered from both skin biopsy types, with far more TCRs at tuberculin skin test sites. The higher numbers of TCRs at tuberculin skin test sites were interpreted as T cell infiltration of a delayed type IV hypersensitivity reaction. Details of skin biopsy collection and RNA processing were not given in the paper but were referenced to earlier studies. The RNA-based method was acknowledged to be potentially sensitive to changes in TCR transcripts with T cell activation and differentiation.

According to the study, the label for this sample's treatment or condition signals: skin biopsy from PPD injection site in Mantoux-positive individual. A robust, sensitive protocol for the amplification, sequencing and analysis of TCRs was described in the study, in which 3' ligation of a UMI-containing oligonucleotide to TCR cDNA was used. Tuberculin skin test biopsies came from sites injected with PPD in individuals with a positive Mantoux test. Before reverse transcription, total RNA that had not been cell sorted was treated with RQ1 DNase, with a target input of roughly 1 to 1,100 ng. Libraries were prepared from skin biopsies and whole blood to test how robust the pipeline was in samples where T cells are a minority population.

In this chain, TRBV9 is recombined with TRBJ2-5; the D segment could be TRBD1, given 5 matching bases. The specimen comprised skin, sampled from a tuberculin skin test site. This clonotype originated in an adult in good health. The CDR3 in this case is CASSADRNNQETQYF. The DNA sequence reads TGTGCCAGCAGCGCCGACAGAAACAACCAAGAGACCCAGTACTTC.